Listed here are 19 T cell receptor beta chains from one sample, sequenced in a study of cytomegalovirus exposure and HLA in healthy donors. The PCR was carried out with 60 Vbeta primers and 13 Jbeta primers. Some clones are missing from TCRdb's copy, which holds only in-frame ones; the method was immunoSEQ multiplex PCR. Among about 120,000 clones, approximately 58% were seen once, and the ten largest hold 2% to 2.5%. Sequenced input: PBMCs. The source is a woman under 40 in good health and CMV-seronegative.

The chain is built from TRBV7-2 and TRBJ2-1; a possible D gene is TRBD2 (6 bases). Germline CDR1 reads SGHTA; CDR2 reads FQGNSA. This CDR3 is built from 16 residues. Deletions cut 1 base from V and 5 bases from J, with 15 bases between. Written as DNA, the CDR3 is TGTGCCAGCAGCTTAGATTTGTGGGAGGCTAACAATGAGCAGTTCTTC. Protein: CASSLDLWEANNEQFF.

The CDR3 protein is CSVEDSGFQETQYF. The DNA for the CDR3 is TGCAGCGTTGAAGACTCAGGTTTCCAAGAGACCCAGTACTTC. V is TRBV29-1 and J is TRBJ2-5; D is unresolved. The germline gives CDR1 SQVTM, CDR2 ANQGSEA. This CDR3 has 14 amino acids. V lost 0 bases and J 1 base, leaving 9 bases between the germline ends.

The V call is TRBV6-6, the J call TRBJ2-7; TRBD1 matches at 8 bases. The CDR3 is 15 amino acids. Trimming removed 0 bases from V and 6 bases from J; junction bases left unmatched: 7. Germline V lookup: CDR1 MNHNY, CDR2 SVGAGI (reference sequence). In nucleotides, the CDR3 is TGTGCCAGCAGTTACTCGATGACAGGGGCGGGCGAGCAGTACTTC. It codes for CASSYSMTGAGEQYF.

The chain recombines TRBV28 with TRBJ2-3; TRBD2 matches at 9 bases. The CDR3 extends over 17 amino acids. V lost 5 bases, J lost 2 bases, and 11 bases stayed unmatched. CDR1 is MDHEN, CDR2 SYDVKM, per germline. CDR3 sequence: CASSPRLAGQNTDTQYF. The CDR3 DNA sequence: TGTGCCAGCAGTCCCCGGCTAGCGGGGCAAAACACAGATACGCAGTATTTT.

Only one count was recorded for this clone. The chain combines TRBV10-1 with TRBJ1-1; D not resolved. V lost 2 bases to trimming and J lost 1 base, with 23 bases between them. CDR1 and CDR2 from the germline V gene are WNHNN and SYGVQD (reference sequence). The CDR3 loop spans 19 amino acids. The DNA of the CDR3 is TGCGCCAGCAGTGAGGTGGAAGTGCGCGGGAGGAGAAAGAACACTGAAGCTTTCTTT. It codes for CASSEVEVRGRRKNTEAFF.

V is TRBV6-6 and J is TRBJ1-1, with 11 bases identical to TRBD1. Germline values: CDR1 MNHNY, CDR2 SVGAGI (reference sequence). This CDR3 has 14 amino acids. J lost 3 bases, V lost 5 bases, and 2 bases had no gene match. This chain's CDR3 is CASSGQGAYTEAFF. The DNA for the CDR3 is TGTGCCAGCAGTGGACAGGGGGCGTACACTGAAGCTTTCTTT.

This chain joins TRBV10-3 and TRBJ1-2, with 7 bases matching TRBD1. The CDR3 is 12 residues long. V was pared by 10 bases and J by 2 bases, with 4 bases of the junction left unmatched. Germline V gives CDR1 ENHRY, CDR2 SYGVKD. This chain's CDR3 is CASWDSNYGYTF. DNA of the CDR3: TGTGCCAGCTGGGACAGCAACTATGGCTACACCTTC.

The genes are TRBV20-1 and TRBJ1-2; the D is unclear. Trimming took 5 bases from V and 7 from J, leaving 8 bases between them. This CDR3 region has 10 residues. Germline lookup yields CDR1 DFQATT and CDR2 SNEGSKA (reference sequence). The CDR3 nucleotides read TGCAGTGCTCAGACAAGTGGCTACACCTTC. Translation: CSAQTSGYTF.

The J gene is TRBJ1-2, the V gene TRBV5-1; D unresolved. Germline assignment: CDR1 SGHRS and CDR2 YFSETQ. The V end lost 2 bases, the J end lost 2 bases, and 4 bases lay between the germline ends. This CDR3 has 12 residues. CDR3 loop: CASSLQNYGYTF. Written as DNA, the CDR3 is TGCGCCAGCAGCTTACAGAACTATGGCTACACCTTC.

The chain joins TRBV7-2 to TRBJ2-1, with 10 bases matching TRBD2. Trimming removed 3 bases from V and 6 bases from J; junction bases left unmatched: 14. The V gene's germline CDR1 is SGHTA and CDR2 FQGNSA. The CDR3 is 18 amino acids. CDR3: CASSFLGTLAGRGNEQFF. The CDR3 coding sequence is TGTGCCAGCAGCTTCCTAGGGACACTAGCGGGACGGGGCAATGAGCAGTTCTTC.

V is TRBV7-2 and J is TRBJ1-1; possible D gene TRBD1, 6 bases. Germline V gene data show CDR1 as SGHTA and CDR2 as FQGNSA. This CDR3 has 14 amino acids. Trimming took 5 bases from V and 3 from J, leaving 13 bases between them. Here the CDR3 DNA reads TGTGCCAGCAGCCCCACAGGGATGTACACTGAAGCTTTCTTT. It specifies CASSPTGMYTEAFF.

The chain employs TRBV9 and TRBJ2-7; 8 bases fit TRBD1. The length of the CDR3 is 15 residues. With V trimmed by 0 bases and J by 7 bases, 9 bases remained unmatched. Looked up from germline, CDR1 is SGDLS and CDR2 is YYNGEE. The CDR3 spells CASSVGAGGYREQYF. The DNA of the CDR3 is TGTGCCAGCAGCGTAGGGGCAGGGGGCTACAGAGAGCAGTACTTC.

Details on this clone: The junction and the germline gene differ at one end; a read error may be behind it. This chain joins TRBV6-6 and TRBJ2-7; D remains ambiguous. The CDR3 runs to 12 residues. Germline assignment: CDR1 MNHNY and CDR2 SVGAGI (reference sequence). CDR3 nucleotide sequence: TGTGCCAGCGAGGCCTACGGCCACGAGCAGTGCTTC. Its translation: CASEAYGHEQCF.

The sample holds a few counts of this clone. The V call is TRBV28, the J call TRBJ1-5; D is undetermined. V lost 6 bases to trimming and J lost 0 bases, with 9 bases between them. Germline V lookup: CDR1 MDHEN, CDR2 SYDVKM. The CDR3 runs to 14 residues. DNA for the CDR3: TGTGCCAGCAGCAACCTATATAGCAATCAGCCCCAGCATTTT. Protein: CASSNLYSNQPQHF.

The DNA of the CDR3 is TGTGCCAGCAGTCGCCGGACTAGCGGGAGGATTTACAATGAGCAGTTCTTC. Protein product: CASSRRTSGRIYNEQFF. V gene TRBV28 combines with J gene TRBJ2-1; the match to TRBD2 covers 14 bases. The CDR3 consists of 17 residues. Germline CDR1 MDHEN, CDR2 SYDVKM. The V and J ends lost 5 bases and 4 bases, in that order; junction bases with no gene match: 7.

The gene calls are TRBV2 and TRBJ1-5, with 10 bases lining up with TRBD1. This CDR3 has 15 amino acids. With V trimmed by 6 bases and J by 6 bases, 8 bases remained unmatched. Germline CDR1 is SNHLY and CDR2 is FYNNEI. The CDR3 coding sequence is TGTGCCAGCAGACCGGGACAGGGGACGAGTCAGCCCCAGCATTTT. Translation: CASRPGQGTSQPQHF.

This chain joins TRBV29-1 and TRBJ1-3; D gene unclear. V lost 4 bases, J lost 2 bases, and 9 bases lay in between. There are 13 residues in the CDR3. CDR1 SQVTM and CDR2 ANQGSEA come from the germline V gene. CDR3 sequence: CSVVRGTGNTIYF. The CDR3 DNA follows: TGCAGCGTTGTTCGGGGAACTGGAAACACCATATATTTT.

The chain couples TRBV25-1 to TRBJ2-7; possible D gene TRBD1, 6 bases. The CDR3 runs 14 residues. Germline loops: CDR1 MGHDK, CDR2 SYGVNS. V lost 4 bases, J lost 2 bases, and 12 bases lay in between. CDR3 in amino acids: CASSGVRGAYEQYF. For the CDR3, the DNA is TGTGCCAGCAGTGGAGTCAGGGGAGCCTACGAGCAGTACTTC.

This clone was seen a few times. The chain employs TRBV4-3 and TRBJ2-1; D is possibly TRBD2 (6 bases). Per germline, CDR1 LGHNA and CDR2 YSLEER. The length of the CDR3 is 16 residues. V was trimmed by 0 bases and J by 2 bases, leaving 11 bases between them. The chain's CDR3 is CASSQEGGGAYNEQFF. The DNA of the CDR3 is TGCGCCAGCAGCCAAGAGGGCGGAGGGGCCTACAATGAGCAGTTCTTC.